This T cell receptor (beta chain) emerged from a study of cytomegalovirus exposure and HLA in healthy donors (dated by TCRdb to the late 2010s). With respect to the entire study: According to an earlier analysis of 550 to 700 of the donors, about 190 million T cells yielded 95 million to 140 million unique TCR beta sequences and 250 to 350 Gb of sequence data. The study was designed to test whether signatures of past pathogen exposure could be identified by cataloging public T cell receptors. The study profiled the T cell repertoires of hundreds of subjects by immunosequencing and related them to cytomegalovirus serostatus. Every repertoire in the discovery cohort had been generated on one and the same sequencing platform. An early release covering roughly 640 HLA-typed donors comprised about 300 gigabases of sequencing data and around 80 million unique TCR sequences. A later genetic analysis used genome-wide SNP genotypes for about 65% of the 666 donors, treating that subset as a discovery cohort. Class I and class II HLA loci were covered by the typing at four-digit resolution. In an earlier analysis of roughly 580 of the donors, high-throughput TCR beta sequencing was used to judge whether each TCR beta V gene segment behaved as functional or pseudogenic. In a later analysis, previously published TCR beta repertoires from more than 500 donors were re-analyzed and high-resolution HLA genotyping was added so that TCR occurrence patterns could be studied. Among about 370 genotyped donors of the cohort, an average of around 250,000 unique TCR beta nucleotide sequences was sequenced per donor, of which about 18% were non-productive. Rather than drawing on any new phenotypic data, the later analysis identified candidate immune exposures from TCR beta sequences and the way those sequences occurred across donors. The number of typed donors differed by locus: about 620-630 for A, B, C, DRB1 and DQB1; approximately 540 for DQA1; some 590 for DPA1; and about 450 for DPB1. Donor age, sex, ethnicity and CMV serostatus were collected together with the repertoire data. High-throughput TCR immunosequencing, statistical association of individual TCRs with disease status, and machine learning were combined to predict cytomegalovirus infection status. Along with the roughly 700-subject first cohort, a separate validation cohort of more than 90 different subjects was used. A few DR-DQ haplotypes were treated as single units for association and clustering because of strong linkage in the cohort. Of the roughly 400 genotyped donors, roughly 76% were placed in the genetic ancestry cluster associated with self-reported Caucasian donors. Paper-wide results and their limitations: In a later analysis, around 17,000 TCR beta sequences were associated with specific HLA alleles at a false discovery rate of 0.05. Linkage disequilibrium might explain the correlated functional status among segregating V segments, but an unknown experimental factor could not be ruled out. According to a later analysis, most CMV-associated TCR beta chains appeared to be HLA-restricted, and the HLA associations seemed to be driven largely by CMV exposure. Presence/absence analyses assumed roughly uniform sequencing depth across donors, an assumption that may not hold. In a later analysis, the rate of TCR association differed among HLA loci, with DRB1 alleles having the most associated TCRs and HLA-C alleles having the fewest. A cluster of highly shared sequence variants was judged likely to be a technical artifact of the sequencing pipeline. For the cohort, immune exposure information was limited to CMV serostatus. A further reported finding was that TCR beta sequences accurately predicted the HLA-A and HLA-B alleles for most subjects in the first cohort. In vitro tests confirmed that a few of the cytomegalovirus-associated TCR beta chains recognize cytomegalovirus antigens. An earlier analysis of 587 of the donors showed that most TCR beta V segments appeared in productive rearrangements either about 90% or about 30% of the time, which broadly matched IMGT annotations. When HLA alleles, especially DR and DQ, strongly co-occurred, TCR associations were difficult to assign to individual alleles. Most TCR sequences were seen in very few donors, while some public TCRs were found in many individuals. It was suggested by the authors that the approach could potentially be generalized to other disease states and immunological phenotypes. Some IMGT-functional V segments, including TRBV6-2 and TRBV6-3, could not be told apart with the 87-base-pair reads, so those segments were excluded. In both the original and validation cohorts, the classifier was reported to diagnose cytomegalovirus status with high specificity and sensitivity. A later analysis reported that several top co-occurrence clusters appeared linked to parvovirus B19, influenza, CMV and Epstein-Barr virus. Compared with equally common non-associated chains, HLA-associated TCR beta chains in a later analysis were more clonally expanded and had lower generation probabilities. In this cohort, only TCR beta chains were sequenced, and detectable features were limited by the absence of alpha or paired-chain data. The earlier analysis of some 560 of the donors excluded approximately 15 rarely observed V segments, including chromosome 9 orphons, because counts were too low. Because some donors lacked HLA typing at each locus, the association tests relied only on the typed subset. A later genetic analysis associated a missense DCLRE1C variant with V-gene and J-gene trimming of TCR beta chains, and an independent cohort replicated the association. Compared with the approximately 700-donor mean, donors in an Asian-associated ancestry cluster had fewer N-insertions in productive TCRs, according to a later genetic analysis. The study gave a list of about 150 TCR beta chains associated with cytomegalovirus.

Receptor amplification or capture employed the immunoSEQ multiplex PCR assay. For the multiplex PCR, a mixture combining 60 forward primers for TCR Vbeta segments and 13 reverse primers for TCR Jbeta segments was used. The CDR3 region of rearranged TCR beta genes was amplified from genomic DNA by a multiplex PCR assay. The Illumina HiSeq System was used to sequence the amplified TCR beta libraries as 87-base-pair reads. Concerning the study's data processing: A later analysis tallied 75 million to 95 million unique TCR beta chains across the approximately 670 repertoires, and roughly 11 million of those chains were shared by two or more donors. Raw reads were error-corrected and collapsed into unique sequences with a nearest-neighbor algorithm that merged closely related sequences to remove PCR and sequencing errors. CDR3 sequences were aligned to IMGT reference sequences to assign V, D and J gene segments. For a sequence to be retained, at least a six-nucleotide match to both a V gene segment and a J gene segment was required. Rearrangements were called productive when the CDR3 lacked stop codons and stayed in frame with V and J; all others were non-productive. Following IMGT convention, CDR3 was defined as the stretch from the second conserved V-encoded cysteine to the conserved J-encoded phenylalanine. The earlier analysis of a few hundred of the donors excluded any sequence lacking an unambiguous match to a single V gene segment. In an earlier analysis of several hundred of the donors, V segments were called functional above 56.7% productive rearrangements and were called segregating when the between-donor standard deviation exceeded 5%. To diagnose cytomegalovirus status from the catalog of TCR beta chain sequences, a statistical classification framework was built. In a later analysis, TCR nucleotide sequences were compared against IMGT/GENE-DB human TR gene sequences so that V and J genes could be assigned. Using the TCRdist pipeline, a later analysis assigned CDR3 sequences along with most-parsimonious VDJ recombination scenarios. In a later analysis, every TCR beta chain was defined by the combination of its CDR3 amino acid sequence and its V-gene family, and reads without a unique V-gene family were dropped. In a later analysis, fewer than 650 highly shared, low-generation-probability nucleotide sequences were removed to address suspected cross-contamination and a sequencing artifact. In a later analysis, a clonal expansion index was calculated for each public chain from normalized within-repertoire ranks of inferred template counts. Generation probabilities in a later analysis came from a VDJ recombination model fitted to out-of-frame rearrangements, and those results were checked against IGoR. A later analysis scored TCR-TCR, TCR-HLA and TCR-CMV co-occurrence with hypergeometric tests, applying a repertoire-size bias correction to TCR pairs. In a later analysis, false discovery rates were estimated by permuting HLA or CMV assignments 20 times. In a later analysis, co-occurring TCRs were grouped with DBSCAN, and TCRdist sequence similarity was added when clustering was performed within HLA-allele-positive subsets. Repertoires with fewer than 30,000 or more than 120,000 public chains were left out of co-occurrence clustering, as were about five repertoires with anomalous nucleotide sharing. TCRdb retrieved this table from immuneACCESS and kept in-frame rearrangements only. Not all clones are present; in checked studies, unresolved V genes account for under half, and no reason is known for the remainder. The V and J calls and clone size are taken from that table; D and trimming were inferred from the DNA. The sample data list around 94,000 clones, and about 75% of these were observed just once. The leading ten clones occupy 4.5% to 6% of the sample.

The cohort comprised several hundred healthy bone marrow donors. At the time of sampling, every cohort member was nominally healthy, though immune exposures that went unrecorded were likely present. The donor tested CMV seronegative and was one of the 352 seronegative cohort members. A peripheral blood sample was collected from each donor, and TCR beta sequencing was performed on peripheral blood mononuclear cells. Genomic DNA extraction from the blood cell samples was performed with the Qiagen DNeasy Blood Extraction Kit. This clone showed up just once. The target of this receptor is not known. No base-level quality is on record; no much larger clone is a single base apart. CDR1 and CDR2, looked up from the germline V gene, are SGHDT and YYEEEE. Inclusive of the bounding cysteine and phenylalanine, the CDR3 is 17 residues long. Only CDR3 DNA remains: 51 bases, in frame from the first base. After removal of 4 bases from V and 4 bases from J, the junction retains 10 bases not matched to a gene.

Source material: PBMCs. This sequence uses TRBV5-6 and TRBJ2-3, and TRBD1 aligns with 12 junction nucleotides. This receptor was obtained from a woman aged 40 to 50 in good health and CMV-seronegative. At the DNA level, the sequence is TGTGCCAGCAGCCCCGTCCCGGGACAGGGGGCTTCAGATACGCAGTATTTT. Translated, this gives CASSPVPGQGASDTQYF.